This record looks at one TCR beta chain sequence and its context. Looked up from germline, CDR1 is MNHNS and CDR2 is SASEGT. The length of the CDR3 is 17 residues. V shed 4 bases and J 3 bases; nucleotides not matched to a gene: 14. The data originate from a study of technical replicates of blood from a handful of donors. Clones were sequenced by immunoSEQ multiplex PCR, and TCRdb holds only the in-frame ones, with some missing. The sample lists tens of thousands of clones, just over 90% occurring once. The receptor was isolated from a human donor in good health. The chain combines TRBV6-1 with TRBJ2-5, with TRBD1 identical over 7 bases. Specimen: T cells isolated from PBMCs. The DNA of the CDR3 is TGTGCCAGCAGTGGAGTCAACAGGGGCCTAGGGAAAGAGACCCAGTACTTC. It translates to CASSGVNRGLGKETQYF.